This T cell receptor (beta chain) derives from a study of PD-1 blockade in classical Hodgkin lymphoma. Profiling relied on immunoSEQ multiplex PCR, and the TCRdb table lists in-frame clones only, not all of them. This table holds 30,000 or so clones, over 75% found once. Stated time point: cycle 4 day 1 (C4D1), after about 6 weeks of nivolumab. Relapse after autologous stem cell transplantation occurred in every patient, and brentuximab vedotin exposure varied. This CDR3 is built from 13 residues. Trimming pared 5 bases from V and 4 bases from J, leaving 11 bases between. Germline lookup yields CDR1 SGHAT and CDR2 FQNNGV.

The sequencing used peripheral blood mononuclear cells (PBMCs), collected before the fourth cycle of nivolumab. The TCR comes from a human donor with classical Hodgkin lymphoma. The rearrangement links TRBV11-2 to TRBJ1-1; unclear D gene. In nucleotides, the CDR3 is TGTGCCAGCAGCCCCCCGGCCGCCACTGAAGCTTTCTTT. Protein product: CASSPPAATEAFF.